This T cell receptor beta chain emerged from a study of Tregs in tolerant kidney transplant recipients. Overall study: Related graft donors supplied nonmyeloablative bone marrow transplants, and mixed chimerism was transient. The study's findings and limits: Expanding Tregs on activated donor B cells appeared to best identify donor-specific TCRbeta clones.

Germline V gives CDR1 MNHNY, CDR2 SVGAGI (reference sequence). V lost 5 bases, J lost 0 bases, and 15 bases lay in between. The CDR3 is 16 amino acids. Remarks on this clone: No antigen is known for it.

CD4+CD25+CD127- Tregs, CD4+CD25- non-Tregs, CD4 and CD8 cells were sorted. Only in-frame clones appear in the TCRdb table, and some are missing; sequencing was by immunoSEQ multiplex PCR. The sample has approximately 98,000 clones, around 90% seen once. J is TRBJ2-3 and V is TRBV6-6, with a weak D call TRBD2 (6 bases). Material: CD4+ T cells from blood, obtained before the transplant. This sequence was found in a human donor who received a combined kidney and bone marrow transplant. This CDR3 is CASSLPRTSSTDTQYF. CDR3 in DNA: TGTGCCAGCAGTCTCCCCCGAACTAGCAGCACAGATACGCAGTATTTT.